This T cell receptor (beta chain) is drawn from a study of blood T cell repertoires in COVID-19. Study-level background: Samples came from the United States, Italy and Spain, spanning acute and convalescent COVID-19.

Trimming pared 5 bases from V and 0 bases from J, leaving 10 bases between. Germline V lookup: CDR1 KGHDR, CDR2 SFDVKD. The CDR3 extends over 14 amino acids. This clone turned up a few times. The data were produced by immunoSEQ multiplex PCR, yet TCRdb's version contains in-frame clones alone and is incomplete. The table lists approximately 120,000 clones, 74% of them singletons. What was sequenced was peripheral blood. The V call is TRBV24-1, the J call TRBJ2-7; no reliable D call. The clonotype was recovered from a man at least 80 years old with COVID-19, enrolled during active disease. The CDR3: CATSVGGGSYEQYF. In DNA form, the CDR3 reads TGTGCCACCAGTGTTGGTGGCGGCTCCTACGAGCAGTACTTC.